The present T cell receptor beta chain was sequenced within a study of high-grade serous ovarian cancer treatment subgroups. Study-wide background: Mean per sample: about 14,000 reads, around 7,100 unique TCR beta rearrangements.

Some clones are missing from TCRdb's copy, which holds only in-frame ones; the method was immunoSEQ multiplex PCR. This sample has about 7,800 clones, with 62% found just once. General observations from the study: Without spatial data, bulk sequencing limits insight into HGSC tumor diversity. Different patients shared almost no repertoire; same-patient tumors shared about 0.1 to 0.79. TCR clonal relatedness correlated positively with neoantigen level.

Concerning this clone itself: Antigen: not known.

CDR3 size: 18 residues. V dropped 3 bases and J dropped 9 bases, with 28 bases sitting between them. CDR1 and CDR2 (germline): LGHNT, FRNRAP. Tumor tissue was taken before any definitive surgery or chemotherapy was given. The sample was tumor tissue. This TCR was sampled from a human donor with high-grade serous ovarian cancer. The V and J genes are TRBV12-5 and TRBJ2-3; a possible D gene is TRBD1 (6 bases). The CDR3 region has the DNA TGTGCTAGTGGTTTCTTACCCGATGGGGACATAGAGCGCGGGACGCAGTATTTT. It specifies CASGFLPDGDIERGTQYF. The whole variable domain, remainder taken from reference TRBV12-5 and TRBJ2-3, is DARVTQTPRHKVTEMGQEVTMRCQPILGHNTVFWYRQTMMQGLELLAYFRNRAPLDDSGMPKDRFSAEMPDATLATLKIQPSEPRDSAVYFCASGFLPDGDIERGTQYFGPGTRLTVL.